The clone carrying this TCR beta chain showed up many times. These data originate in a study of regulatory T cells in long-lasting Graves disease. This sample's time point: newly diagnosed GD, antithyroid drugs for less than 3 months. The TCR library was made from RNA extracted from PBMCs. Arm-PCR with iRepertoire HTBI primers amplified the CDR3 regions for these TCR beta libraries. TCRdb independently ran MiXCR on the multiplex PCR reads; one entry per CDR3 protein. Here the sample spans roughly 350,000 distinct CDR3 sequences, approximately 15% being singletons. CDR3 size: 13 residues. V lost 3 bases and J 4 bases, leaving 12 bases between the germline ends. Germline lookup yields CDR1 DFQATT and CDR2 SNEGSKA (reference sequence). This same sample was also taken into another study, of T cells in Graves' hyperthyroidism and ophthalmopathy. That report adds: Most expanded thyroid clonotypes above 0.001 also appeared in blood. The authors' 13 V-J model separated ophthalmopathy from stable hyperthyroidism.

This sequence originates from a man aged 40-49 years with Graves disease. This chain joins TRBV20-1 and TRBJ2-5; D gene unclear. The sample was peripheral blood mononuclear cells (PBMCs), taken at new diagnosis, from a patient treated with antithyroid drugs. Written as DNA, the CDR3 is TGCAGTGCTAGGGTCCTAGGTTCAGAGACCCAGTACTTC. The encoded protein is CSARVLGSETQYF.